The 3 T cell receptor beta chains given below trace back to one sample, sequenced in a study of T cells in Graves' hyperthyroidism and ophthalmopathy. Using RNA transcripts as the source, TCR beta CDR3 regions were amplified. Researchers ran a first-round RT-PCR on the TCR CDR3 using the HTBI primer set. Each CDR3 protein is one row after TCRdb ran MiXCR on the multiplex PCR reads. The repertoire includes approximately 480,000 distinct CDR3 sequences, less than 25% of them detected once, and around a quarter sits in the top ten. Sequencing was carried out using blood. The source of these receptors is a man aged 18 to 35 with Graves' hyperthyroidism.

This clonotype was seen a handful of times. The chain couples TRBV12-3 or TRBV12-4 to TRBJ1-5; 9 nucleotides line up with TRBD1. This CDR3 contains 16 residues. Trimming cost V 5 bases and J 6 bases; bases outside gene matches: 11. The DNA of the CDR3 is TGTGCCAGCAGTCGTCGTTCCGGGACAGGGTTTCAGCCCCAGCATTTT. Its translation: CASSRRSGTGFQPQHF.

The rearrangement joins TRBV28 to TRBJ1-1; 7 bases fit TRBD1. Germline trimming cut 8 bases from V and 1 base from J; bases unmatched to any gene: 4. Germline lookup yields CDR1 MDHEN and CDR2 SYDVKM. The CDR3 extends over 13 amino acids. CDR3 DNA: TGTGCCAGCGTAGGGACAGCGAACACTGAAGCTTTCTTT. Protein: CASVGTANTEAFF.

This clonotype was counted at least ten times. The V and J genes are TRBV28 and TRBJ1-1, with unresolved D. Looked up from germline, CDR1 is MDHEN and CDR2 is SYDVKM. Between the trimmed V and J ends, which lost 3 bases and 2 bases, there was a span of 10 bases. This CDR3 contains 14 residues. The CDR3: CASSLLRGNTEAFF. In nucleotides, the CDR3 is TGTGCCAGCAGTTTGTTGCGGGGAAACACTGAAGCTTTCTTT.